This entry describes one T cell receptor (beta chain). The antigen remains undetermined. Peripheral blood came from all dose cohorts at three timepoints. The data belong to a study of OX40 agonist ivuxolimab in advanced cancers. Overall study: Of mixed ages from about 20 to 90 and averaging approximately 60 years, the group was around 78% male.

Overall study results and limits: Certain nonresponders likewise exhibited a low normalized T-cell clonal expansion. The specificity for antigen of the expanded peripheral T cells was not determined.

The method was immunoSEQ multiplex PCR; TCRdb's version includes in-frame clones alone and lacks a portion of them. Of some 68,000 clones in the sample, 75% to 90% are singletons; the top ten hold 11%. This CDR3 is built from 16 residues. Germline V CDR1 and CDR2: SGHRS, YFSETQ. V was clipped by 4 bases and J by 7 bases; unmatched bases: 10. The TCR sequence derives from an adult with an advanced solid tumor such as melanoma, head and neck, liver or kidney cancer. The genes are TRBV5-1 and TRBJ2-1; 11 bases are a match to TRBD2. Here the sequenced sample was CD4+ or CD8+ T cells sorted from blood, taken in a trial of the OX40 agonist ivuxolimab. CDR3 region: CASSPTTSGMMNEQFF. CDR3 sequence (DNA): TGCGCCAGCAGCCCGACGACTAGCGGGATGATGAATGAGCAGTTCTTC.